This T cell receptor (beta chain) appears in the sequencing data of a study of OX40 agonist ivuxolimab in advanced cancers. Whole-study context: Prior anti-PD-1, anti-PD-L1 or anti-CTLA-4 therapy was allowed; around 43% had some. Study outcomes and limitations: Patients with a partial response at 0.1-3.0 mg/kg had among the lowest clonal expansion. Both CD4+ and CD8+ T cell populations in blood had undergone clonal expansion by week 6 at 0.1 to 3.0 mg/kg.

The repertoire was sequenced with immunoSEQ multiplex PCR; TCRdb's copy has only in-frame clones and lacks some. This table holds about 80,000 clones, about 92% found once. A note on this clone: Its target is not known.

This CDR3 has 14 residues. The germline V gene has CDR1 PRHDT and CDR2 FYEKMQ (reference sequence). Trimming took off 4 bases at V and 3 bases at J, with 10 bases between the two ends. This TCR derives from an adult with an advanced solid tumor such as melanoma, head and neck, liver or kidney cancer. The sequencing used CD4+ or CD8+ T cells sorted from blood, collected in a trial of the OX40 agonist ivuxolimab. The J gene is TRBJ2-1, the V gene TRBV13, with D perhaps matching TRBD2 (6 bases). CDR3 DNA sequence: TGTGCCAGCAGCTCCCGGGACTTCTACAATGAGCAGTTCTTC. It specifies CASSSRDFYNEQFF.